This T cell receptor (beta chain) was observed in a study of T cell responses to AZD1222 COVID-19 vaccine. Notes on the study in general: Per reports, nearly half of all spike-specific TCRs target regions that are unmutated in variants. Clonal diversity was possibly underestimated, and white British individuals and females predominated among donors.

Turning to this clone: Its antigen remains unidentified.

TCRdb's copy holds only in-frame clones and misses some; the assay was immunoSEQ multiplex PCR. The data show fewer than 300,000 clones, over 85% seen once. The V end was cut by 6 bases, the J end by 7 bases, with 15 bases between. The V gene's germline CDR1 is MNHEY and CDR2 SVGAGI. CDR3 length: 14 amino acids. This TCR derives from an adult in good health. The V call is TRBV6-5, the J call TRBJ2-2, with D perhaps matching TRBD1 (6 bases). The input for sequencing was peripheral blood, taken on day 0 of AZD1222 vaccination. CDR3 bases: TGTGCCAGCAGGCTACAGGGCTGGGGCGGGGAGCTGTTTTTT. Its protein is CASRLQGWGGELFF.